These T cell receptor beta chains were read from a single sample in a study of T cell responses to AZD1222 COVID-19 vaccine. The protocol was immunoSEQ multiplex PCR, while the TCRdb copy is restricted to in-frame clones and leaves out a portion. This table has some 90,000 clones, roughly nine tenths appearing once. The source material was peripheral blood, sampled 28 days after the second AZD1222 dose. These receptors all stem from an adult who received the AZD1222 COVID-19 vaccine. Each CDR3 is given with its conserved first and last residue. The D gene is left open where the match is weak. Where a row states a size, it is once, few, many or the class of an expanded clone; other rows omit it.

TRBJ2-1 | - | - | TRBV7-2 | CASTTFSEQFF | TGTGCCAGCACCACTTTCAGTGAGCAGTTCTTC
TRBJ1-2 | - | TRBD1 | TRBV29-1 | CSVDGGGGPYGYTF | TGCAGCGTTGATGGGGGAGGGGGCCCCTATGGCTACACCTTC
TRBJ2-7 | - | - | TRBV6-1 | CASSEPQGVPYEQYF | TGTGCCAGCAGTGAACCCCAGGGCGTACCCTACGAGCAGTACTTC
TRBJ1-4 | - | - | TRBV19 | CASSPNTAFNEKLFF | TGTGCCAGTAGCCCCAACACTGCATTTAATGAAAAACTGTTTTTT
TRBJ1-6 | - | - | TRBV6-5 | CASSYSGRVGNSPLHF | TGTGCCAGCAGTTACTCGGGCAGGGTCGGAAATTCACCCCTCCACTTT
TRBJ1-6 | - | - | TRBV7-9 | CASSKPGQNNSPLHF | TGTGCCAGCAGCAAACCGGGGCAGAATAATTCACCCCTCCACTTT
TRBJ1-2 | - | - | TRBV30 | CAWSLDTGLPYTF | TGTGCCTGGAGCTTAGACACGGGGCTACCCTACACCTTC
TRBJ1-1 | - | - | TRBV11-2 | CASSLAGTENTEAFF | TGTGCCAGCAGCTTAGCCGGGACCGAGAACACTGAAGCTTTCTTT
TRBJ1-1 | - | - | TRBV28 | CASSLRQSEAFF | TGTGCCAGCAGTTTGAGGCAGAGTGAAGCTTTCTTT
TRBJ2-2 | - | - | TRBV7-3 | CASSRDGNTGELFF | TGTGCCAGCAGCCGGGACGGGAACACCGGGGAGCTGTTTTTT
TRBJ2-3 | few | - | TRBV3-1/TRBV3-2 | CASSARFRPDTQYF | TGTGCCAGCAGCGCCCGGTTTAGACCAGATACGCAGTATTTT
TRBJ1-2 | - | - | TRBV18 | CASSPPSSGVGYTF | TGTGCCAGCTCACCACCATCGTCCGGGGTTGGCTACACCTTC
TRBJ1-1 | - | - | TRBV5-1 | CASSLDQGGLEAFF | TGCGCCAGCAGCTTGGACCAGGGAGGTCTTGAAGCTTTCTTT
TRBJ1-5 | few | TRBD1 | TRBV27 | CASSWDRSNQPQHF | TGTGCCAGCAGTTGGGACAGAAGCAATCAGCCCCAGCATTTT
TRBJ1-2 | - | - | TRBV6-5 | CASSPEGNYGYTF | TGTGCCAGCAGCCCAGAGGGAAACTATGGCTACACCTTC
TRBJ2-2 | few | - | TRBV9 | CASSVGGHTTGELFF | TGTGCCAGCAGCGTAGGGGGACATACCACCGGGGAGCTGTTTTTT
TRBJ1-4 | once | - | TRBV9 | CASSVGPHGGVYISTNEKLFF | TGTGCCAGCAGCGTAGGTCCCCATGGGGGGGTCTACATTTCAACTAATGAAAAACTGTTTTTT
TRBJ2-7 | - | TRBD2 | TRBV4-2 | CASSQAFVTSGKLEQYF | TGTGCCAGCAGCCAGGCATTCGTGACTAGCGGGAAACTCGAGCAGTACTTC
TRBJ2-4 | - | TRBD1 | TRBV5-1 | CASSPGTGNIQYF | TGCGCCAGCAGCCCCGGGACAGGGAACATTCAGTACTTC
TRBJ2-1 | - | - | TRBV18 | CASSPRVSPDNEQFF | TGTGCCAGCTCACCCCGGGTCTCTCCCGACAATGAGCAGTTCTTC
TRBJ2-7 | - | TRBD2 | TRBV2 | CASSANRLAGDEQYF | TGTGCCAGCAGCGCCAACAGACTAGCGGGCGACGAGCAGTACTTC
TRBJ2-7 | - | - | TRBV7-9 | CASSLVGIDEQYF | TGTGCCAGCAGCTTAGTCGGAATCGACGAGCAGTACTTC
TRBJ2-5 | - | - | TRBV24-1 | CATSEKKRHQETQYF | TGTGCCACCAGTGAAAAGAAGAGACACCAAGAGACCCAGTACTTC
TRBJ1-1 | - | - | TRBV4-2 | CASSQVSGVNTEAFF | TGTGCCAGCAGCCAAGTCTCCGGGGTGAACACTGAAGCTTTCTTT
TRBJ2-2 | - | - | TRBV18 | CASSPRTVGELFF | TGTGCCAGCTCACCGAGGACTGTCGGGGAGCTGTTTTTT
TRBJ1-6 | - | - | TRBV2 | CASSEEWNSPLHF | TGTGCCAGCAGTGAAGAGTGGAATTCACCCCTCCACTTT
TRBJ2-5 | - | - | TRBV19 | CASSTGYQETQYF | TGTGCCAGTAGTACAGGGTACCAAGAGACCCAGTACTTC
TRBJ1-6 | - | TRBD1 | TRBV2 | CASSETGTGNSPLHF | TGTGCCAGCAGCGAAACCGGGACAGGGAATTCACCCCTCCACTTT
TRBJ1-1 | - | TRBD1 | TRBV2 | CASSERGTAAEAFF | TGTGCCAGCAGTGAACGGGGGACAGCCGCAGAGGCTTTCTTT
TRBJ1-1 | few | - | TRBV19 | CSTRLNTEAFF | TGTTCTACCAGGTTGAACACTGAAGCTTTCTTT
TRBJ2-3 | - | - | TRBV18 | CASSPTSRGLADTQYF | TGTGCCAGCTCACCTACTTCTAGGGGGTTAGCAGATACGCAGTATTTT
TRBJ1-1 | - | TRBD1 | TRBV10-2 | CASSGEGGGTEAFF | TGCGCCAGCAGTGGAGAAGGGGGCGGAACTGAAGCTTTCTTT
TRBJ1-6 | few | - | TRBV30 | CAWSQRKLSPLHF | TGTGCCTGGAGCCAACGTAAACTTTCACCCCTCCACTTT
TRBJ1-5 | - | TRBD1 | TRBV2 | CASSRTGDSNQPQHF | TGTGCCAGCAGTCGGACAGGGGATAGCAATCAGCCCCAGCATTTT
TRBJ2-5 | once | - | TRBV13 | CASSLRTVQTTQYF | TGTGCCAGCAGCTTGAGAACAGTCCAAACGACCCAGTACTTC
TRBJ1-1 | - | - | TRBV18 | CASQRRDRDTEAFF | TGTGCCAGCCAACGTAGGGATCGGGACACTGAAGCTTTCTTT
TRBJ2-5 | - | TRBD2 | TRBV29-1 | CSVNGLAGDQETQYF | TGCAGCGTAAACGGACTAGCGGGGGACCAAGAGACCCAGTACTTC
TRBJ1-4 | - | TRBD1 | TRBV19 | CASSIAQGAREKLFF | TGTGCCAGTAGTATAGCTCAGGGGGCAAGGGAAAAACTGTTTTTT
TRBJ1-2 | - | - | TRBV6-1 | CASSAGRDYGYTF | TGTGCCAGCAGTGCAGGGAGGGACTATGGCTACACCTTC
TRBJ1-2 | - | TRBD1 | TRBV27 | CASRGTGGDYGYTF | TGTGCCAGCAGGGGGACAGGAGGAGACTATGGCTACACCTTC
TRBJ2-3 | - | - | TRBV10-2 | CASSDGGIYTDTQYF | TGCGCCAGCAGTGATGGGGGGATCTACACAGATACGCAGTATTTT
TRBJ1-5 | - | - | TRBV6-2/TRBV6-3 | CASGPREGVLYNQPQHF | TGTGCCAGCGGCCCCAGGGAGGGCGTCCTATACAATCAGCCCCAGCATTTT
TRBJ2-7 | - | - | TRBV7-6 | CASSLGGQGAFPKQYF | TGTGCCAGCAGCTTAGGGGGTCAGGGCGCCTTTCCGAAGCAGTACTTC
TRBJ2-7 | - | TRBD1 | TRBV11-3 | CASSPGQGLSYEQYF | TGTGCCAGCAGCCCGGGACAGGGATTATCCTACGAGCAGTACTTC
TRBJ1-2 | - | - | TRBV7-9 | CASSRTRGYTF | TGTGCCAGCAGTCGGACACGCGGCTACACCTTC
TRBJ2-3 | - | - | TRBV5-4 | CASRGSTDTQYF | TGTGCCAGCAGAGGAAGCACAGATACGCAGTATTTT
TRBJ1-2 | - | - | TRBV6-5 | CASRVVGIYGYTF | TGTGCCAGCAGGGTAGTCGGAATCTATGGCTACACCTTC
TRBJ2-1 | - | - | TRBV19 | CASSIGDPYNEQFF | TGTGCCAGTAGTATAGGGGACCCCTACAATGAGCAGTTCTTC
TRBJ2-3 | - | - | TRBV27 | CASSLTRSTDTQYF | TGTGCCAGCAGTTTAACCCGTAGCACAGATACGCAGTATTTT
TRBJ1-3 | once | - | TRBV1 | CTSSQEGLCGNTIYF | TGCACCAGCAGCCAAGAGGGGCTTTGTGGAAACACCATATATTTT
TRBJ2-2 | - | - | TRBV5-4 | CASSLAGTGELFF | TGTGCCAGCAGCTTGGCGGGCACCGGGGAGCTGTTTTTT
TRBJ2-7 | - | TRBD2 | TRBV5-1 | CASSRLAGDSYEQYF | TGCGCCAGCAGCCGCCTAGCGGGTGACTCCTACGAGCAGTACTTC